This T cell receptor beta chain was documented in a study of CD8 T cells in Susac syndrome. Study results and caveats: The CD4+ T cell repertoires in Susac syndrome were not clonally expanded.

Each Susac syndrome patient had definite or probable disease by recently defined criteria. Random hexamers were used to reverse transcribe 0.5 to 1 ug of RNA. It was immunoSEQ multiplex PCR that amplified TCR beta CDR3 across 54 Vbeta and 13 Jbeta. TCRdb reprocessed the immunoSEQ multiplex PCR reads via MiXCR and lists one record per CDR3 protein. The data hold about 240,000 distinct CDR3 sequences, with 95% to 97% observed a single time. In the case of this clonotype: Its target is not known.

Trimming took 5 bases from V and 6 from J, leaving 12 bases between them. CDR3 size: 13 residues. Germline V lookup: CDR1 MNHEY, CDR2 SMNVEV (reference sequence). Sequenced: CD4+ T cells from PBMCs. The TCR originated in a human donor with Susac syndrome. The chain is built from TRBV27 and TRBJ2-3; a weak D match, TRBD2 (5 bases). DNA for the CDR3: TGTGCCAGCAGTGAACTAGTCTCCGATACGCAGTATTTT. It encodes CASSELVSDTQYF.